The next 20 T cell receptor beta chains were all read from a single sample in a study of blood T cells in healthy people across ages. A second PCR, run for about 7 to 11 cycles, used a sample-barcoded 5' primer plus a J-beta primer mix. TCRdb fed the 5' RACE reads into MiXCR, producing one record per CDR3 protein. The sample has about 940,000 distinct CDR3 sequences; roughly 52% are singletons. The specimen sequenced was blood. These receptors originate from a man aged 25-40 years in good health.

This clonotype was counted at least ten times. V and J are TRBV29-1 and TRBJ2-7; TRBD1 aligns across 7 bases. The CDR3 has 12 residues. The germline gives CDR1 SQVTM, CDR2 ANQGSEA. J lost 2 bases, V lost 7 bases, and 5 bases had no gene match. The DNA for the CDR3 is TGCAGCGCGTTACAGGGGACCTACGAGCAGTACTTC. It encodes CSALQGTYEQYF.

This clonotype was recorded a few times. This sequence joins TRBV6-1 and TRBJ1-5, with 7 positions matching TRBD1. There are 13 residues in the CDR3. Germline assignment: CDR1 MNHNS and CDR2 SASEGT. V was clipped by 8 bases and J by 5 bases; unmatched bases: 6. The CDR3 here is CASGRQGDQPQHF. The DNA for the CDR3 is TGTGCCAGCGGAAGACAGGGTGATCAGCCCCAGCATTTT.

This rearrangement joins TRBV10-3 to TRBJ2-3; perhaps TRBD2 as D (6 bases). The V and J ends lost 9 bases and 5 bases respectively, with 12 bases between them. The CDR3 is 12 residues long. Germline loops: CDR1 ENHRY, CDR2 SYGVKD. This CDR3 reads CAIRLEGDTQYF. Here the CDR3 DNA reads TGTGCCATTCGACTAGAGGGAGATACGCAGTATTTT.

The V call is TRBV29-1, the J call TRBJ2-3; D may be TRBD1 (5 bases). The CDR3 is 10 amino acids. Trimming pared 7 bases from V and 5 bases from J, leaving 7 bases between. CDR1 is SQVTM and CDR2 is ANQGSEA in the germline V gene. CDR3 loop: CSGGGDTQYF. In DNA form, the CDR3 reads TGCAGCGGGGGCGGAGATACGCAGTATTTT.

V is TRBV14 and J is TRBJ1-1, with 7 bases lining up with TRBD1. There are 14 residues in the CDR3. From germline, CDR1 is SGHDN and CDR2 FVKESK. V trimming: 1 base; J trimming: 5 bases; junction bases outside the gene matches: 4. CDR3 nucleotides: TGTGCCAGCAGCCAAGTTTCAGGGGGTACTGAAGCTTTCTTT. It translates to CASSQVSGGTEAFF.

The chain couples TRBV21-1 to TRBJ2-4; no DNA check was done on the table's D call, TRBD2. The better agreement between TRBJ2-7 and the DNA end casts doubt on the J call. TRBV21-1 is an annotated pseudogene. This CDR3 has 11 amino acids. CDR3 bases: TGTGCCCCCGGACTCCACTACGAGCAGTACTTC. It specifies CAPGLHYEQYF.

The gene calls are TRBV29-1 and TRBJ1-1; no definite D call. Germline values: CDR1 SQVTM, CDR2 ANQGSEA. The CDR3 runs 12 residues. V shed 7 bases and J shed 0 bases, with 9 bases lying between them. This CDR3 is CSAKGMNTEAFF. Here the CDR3 DNA reads TGCAGCGCAAAAGGGATGAACACTGAAGCTTTCTTT.

This chain joins TRBV6-1 and TRBJ1-3, with D maybe TRBD1 (5 bases). This CDR3 contains 15 residues. V was pared by 4 bases and J by 4 bases, with 14 bases between. CDR1 is MNHNS and CDR2 is SASEGT in the germline V gene. The DNA of the CDR3 is TGTGCCAGCAGTGTGGATGAGGCAGGGGGAAACACCATATATTTT. It translates to CASSVDEAGGNTIYF.

In this sample, this clonotype turned up a few times. CDR3 sequence: CASSLESQGGSYEQYF. The CDR3, as DNA: TGCGCCAGCAGCTTGGAGAGCCAGGGGGGCTCCTACGAGCAGTACTTC. This chain uses TRBV5-1 with TRBJ2-7, with TRBD1 as a possible D gene (7 bases). The CDR3 has 16 residues. V was clipped by 0 bases and J by 0 bases, with 13 bases between them. Germline CDR1 SGHRS, CDR2 YFSETQ.

This clonotype came up a few times. This chain joins TRBV2 and TRBJ2-3; D unresolved. V gave up 7 bases and J gave up 1 base, with 15 bases separating them. The germline V gene has CDR1 SNHLY and CDR2 FYNNEI. There are 15 residues in the CDR3. The CDR3 DNA sequence: TGTGCCAGCAAGCTGGGCCCCGGTGGCACAGATACGCAGTATTTT. As protein: CASKLGPGGTDTQYF. The whole variable domain, filled in from reference TRBV2 and TRBJ2-3, reads EPEVTQTPSHQVTQMGQEVILRCVPISNHLYFYWYRQILGQKVEFLVSFYNNEISEKSEIFDDQFSVERPDGSNFTLKIRSTKLEDSAMYFCASKLGPGGTDTQYFGPGTRLTVL.

The DNA for the CDR3 is TGTGCCACCAGCAGAGATCGGTTTGGGGGCGGCGGTACGCAGTATTTT. The encoded protein is CATSRDRFGGGGTQYF. The chain recombines TRBV15 with TRBJ2-3; tentatively, D is TRBD1 (6 bases). The CDR3 contains 16 residues. Trimming left V 0 bases short and J 8 bases short, with 18 bases between. Germline loops: CDR1 LNHNV, CDR2 YYDKDF (reference sequence).

The chain has TRBV24-1 and TRBJ1-2; possible D gene TRBD1, 5 bases. Between the trimmed V and J ends, which lost 7 bases and 9 bases, there was a span of 14 bases. The germline V gene has CDR1 KGHDR and CDR2 SFDVKD. The CDR3 is 12 residues long. The DNA for the CDR3 is TGTGCCACCAGGGGGGACGGGAGTAGCTACACCTTC. It specifies CATRGDGSSYTF.

This clonotype has only a few counts. The V call is TRBV4-3, the J call TRBJ2-1; the match to TRBD1 covers 10 bases. Germline CDR1 is LGHNA and CDR2 is YSLEER. J gave up 6 bases and V 1 base, and 9 bases lay outside the gene matches. The length of the CDR3 is 17 residues. Here the CDR3 DNA reads TGCGCCAGCAGCCAAGGACTTCGACAGGGGGCCAGCAATGAGCAGTTCTTC. Translated, it gives CASSQGLRQGASNEQFF.

This sequence joins TRBV4-1 and TRBJ2-3; 9 bases are a match to TRBD2. The junction had 4 bases not matched to a gene; V was cut back by 0 bases and J by 0 bases. Germline CDR1 and CDR2: MGHRA and YSYEKL. The CDR3 length is 17 residues. The CDR3 region has the DNA TGCGCCAGCAGCCAAGATCCGAGCGGGGGGAGCACAGATACGCAGTATTTT. Amino acids: CASSQDPSGGSTDTQYF.

This chain links TRBV6-2 or TRBV6-3 with TRBJ2-7, with D possibly being TRBD2 (5 bases). CDR1 MNHEY and CDR2 SVGEGT come from the germline V gene. The CDR3 totals 15 residues. Trimming removed 5 bases at V and 3 bases at J, with 17 bases between. The CDR3 loop is CASSKWAPGGYEQYF. The DNA for the CDR3 is TGTGCCAGCAGTAAGTGGGCCCCCGGAGGCTACGAGCAGTACTTC.

J is TRBJ2-3 and V is TRBV12-3 or TRBV12-4, with TRBD2 matching 7 bases. With 3 bases clipped from V and 2 bases from J, the junction kept 11 bases outside the gene matches. This CDR3 spans 17 amino acids. The CDR3 DNA reads as TGTGCCAGCAGTTTTAGGGTAGCGGGCCCCTCCACAGATACGCAGTATTTT. It specifies CASSFRVAGPSTDTQYF.

The genes are TRBV7-2 and TRBJ2-5; D might be TRBD2 (7 bases). V was clipped by 5 bases and J by 5 bases, with 12 bases between them. Germline CDR1 is SGHTA and CDR2 is FQGNSA. The CDR3 contains 13 residues. The CDR3 region is CASSRGAFETQYF. In DNA, the CDR3 is TGTGCCAGCAGCCGGGGGGCCTTTGAGACCCAGTACTTC.

This clonotype has a handful of counts. The V gene is TRBV5-1, the J gene TRBJ2-5; D gene ambiguous. The V end lost 0 bases, the J end lost 3 bases, and 9 bases lay between the germline ends. The CDR3 extends over 14 amino acids. CDR1 and CDR2 (germline): SGHRS, YFSETQ. This CDR3 is CASSLVPTEETQYF. CDR3 sequence (DNA): TGCGCCAGCAGCTTGGTTCCCACGGAAGAGACCCAGTACTTC.

The chain has TRBV6-5 and TRBJ2-1; the match to TRBD2 covers 9 bases. This CDR3 has 14 amino acids. From germline, CDR1 is MNHEY and CDR2 SVGAGI. The trim removed 6 bases at V and 10 bases at J, leaving 10 bases unmatched. The CDR3 DNA follows: TGTGCCAGCAGACCCGGGACTAGCAGCCAGGAGCAGTTCTTC. Translation gives CASRPGTSSQEQFF.

The chain has TRBV3-1 and TRBJ2-1; TRBD2 aligns across 9 bases. The J call may be faulty, since TRBJ2-7 better matches the DNA end. The CDR3 covers 18 residues. CDR1 is LGHDT and CDR2 is YNNKEL in the germline V gene (reference sequence). CDR3 sequence reads: CASSPPVLSSGAYYEQYF. DNA of the CDR3: TGTGCCAGCAGCCCCCCAGTTTTGTCTAGCGGGGCTTACTACGAGCAGTACTTC.